This T cell receptor (beta chain) is drawn from a study of OX40 agonist ivuxolimab in advanced cancers. Regarding the study in general: Ivuxolimab was a fully human IgG2 agonistic monoclonal antibody targeting the costimulatory receptor OX40 (CD134). Intravenous ivuxolimab was administered to patients every 2 weeks at six dose levels: 0.01, 0.1, 0.3, 1.5, 3 and 10 mg/kg. Among the roughly 50 dose-escalation patients, around 20 had hepatocellular carcinoma, about 15 melanoma, 9 renal cell carcinoma and 9 head and neck cancer. The dose-escalation cohort was roughly 83% male with a mean age of around 62 years, ranging from roughly 20 to 85. Prior anti-PD-1, anti-PD-L1 or anti-CTLA-4 therapy was permitted, and 40% of dose-escalation patients had received checkpoint inhibitors. Three dose-escalation patients achieved partial responses, one with hepatocellular carcinoma and two with cutaneous melanoma. The point of sequencing TCRbeta in the periphery was to test whether ivuxolimab changed TCR sequence diversity and drove clonal T-cell expansion. The monotherapy dose-escalation portion (N of about 50 patients) of the phase I ivuxolimab trial is reported in the paper. The full study reports these points: Low levels of normalized T-cell clonal expansion were also shown by some nonresponding patients. Clonal expansion of both CD4+ and CD8+ blood T cells was observed from baseline to week 6 at doses 0.1 to 3.0 mg/kg. After ivuxolimab, CD8+ T cells had more expanded clones than CD4+ T cells on average. Antigen specificity was not determined for the clonally expanded peripheral T cells. Partial responders in the 0.1-3.0 mg/kg groups had among the lowest normalized peripheral clonal expansion, especially among CD8+ T cells.

Concerning this clone: Its antigen is still unknown. Nothing much larger sits one base from this clone, and base qualities are not available.

From V the trimming removes 3 bases and from J it removes 3 bases, while the gene matches leave 4 bases of the junction unaccounted for. Per the germline V gene (reference sequence), SGHNT is the CDR1 and YYREEE is the CDR2. Including cysteine and phenylalanine, the CDR3 has 16 amino acids. Left in the record is the CDR3 DNA by itself, 48 bases read in frame from the first base. Genomic DNA was extracted from sorted cells for sequencing of the TCRbeta CDR3 region. The immunoSEQ Assay was used to sequence the TCRbeta CDR3 regions. The source is immuneACCESS, and TCRdb retained only in-frame sequences with V and J called. Part of the clones is not carried over; for the studies checked, unresolved V genes explain less than half of this, and the remainder is unexplained. The table for this sample lists tens of thousands of clones; over 75% of them were counted only once. Roughly 5% of the sample is in the top ten clones.

Patients with a history of autoimmune disease or receiving systemic immunosuppression were excluded from the trial. Peripheral blood for TCR sequencing was drawn from every dose cohort at baseline, at cycle 4 day 1 and at cycle 7 day 1. The samples were taken from a phase I, first-in-human, multicenter, open-label dose-escalation trial of ivuxolimab. Adults with locally advanced or metastatic melanoma, renal cell, hepatocellular, or head and neck squamous cell carcinoma were enrolled in the trial. CD4+ and CD8+ T cells were sorted separately from peripheral blood before TCR sequencing. The source was CD4+ or CD8+ T cells sorted from blood, collected in a trial of the OX40 agonist ivuxolimab. Recombination joined TRBV5-4 with TRBJ2-3, with TRBD2 matching 13 junction bases. This TCR came from an adult with an advanced solid tumor such as melanoma, head and neck, liver or kidney cancer. The sequence in DNA is TGTGCCAGCAGCTGGGGGACTAGCGGGATGACAGATACGCAGTATTTT. It translates to CASSWGTSGMTDTQYF.